These 23 T cell receptor beta chains share one sample of origin, sequenced in a study of regulatory T cells in long-lasting Graves disease. TCR beta libraries were built with iRepertoire HTBI primers and Arm-PCR of CDR3 regions. TCRdb reprocessed the multiplex PCR reads with MiXCR, giving one entry per CDR3 protein. The table records 300,000 to 450,000 distinct CDR3 sequences, about 16% of them present only once. Time point described: newly diagnosed GD, antithyroid drugs for less than 3 months. With RNA extracted from PBMCs as input, the TCR library was made. The source was peripheral blood mononuclear cells (PBMCs), collected at new diagnosis, from a patient treated with antithyroid drugs. The receptor set was obtained from a female donor with Graves disease.

The chain carries TRBV19 and TRBJ2-3, with D perhaps matching TRBD1 (5 bases). With the DNA end fitting TRBJ1-5 better, the J assignment may be wrong. The CDR3 covers 15 residues. Germline assignment: CDR1 LNHDA and CDR2 SQIVND (reference sequence). CDR3 region: CASSRVARGTDTQHF. CDR3 DNA sequence: TGTGCCAGTAGTAGGGTCGCCCGGGGCACAGATACGCAGCATTTT.

The V gene is TRBV12-3 or TRBV12-4, the J gene TRBJ1-3; D is possibly TRBD1 (5 bases). The CDR3 is made up of 19 amino acids. The V gene lost 6 bases and the J gene lost 0 bases, with 24 bases spanning the gap. The CDR3 coding sequence is TGTGCCAGCAGGTCGTATCGGGACTCCTCGACGAGCTCTGGAAACACCATATATTTT. It specifies CASRSYRDSSTSSGNTIYF.

V usage is TRBV5-4 and J usage is TRBJ2-3; no clear D gene. Germline assignment: CDR1 SGHNT and CDR2 YYREEE (reference sequence). The V end lost 2 bases, the J end lost 4 bases, and 8 bases lay between the germline ends. The CDR3 runs 13 residues. The CDR3 region has the DNA TGTGCCAGCAGCTTACCTTCCGCAGATACGCAGTATTTT. This encodes CASSLPSADTQYF.

This clonotype was observed many times. The genes are TRBV5-5 and TRBJ2-1, with TRBD2 matching 11 bases. The CDR3 spans 16 residues. The V gene end was trimmed by 0 bases and the J gene end by 9 bases; junction bases not matched to a gene: 8. The germline gives CDR1 SGHKS, CDR2 YYEKEE (reference sequence). The CDR3 loop reads CASSLAHSGGASEQFF. The CDR3 DNA reads as TGTGCCAGCAGCTTGGCCCATAGCGGGGGGGCCTCTGAGCAGTTCTTC. Variable domain in full (rest from reference TRBV5-5 and TRBJ2-1): DAGVTQSPTHLIKTRGQQVTLRCSPISGHKSVSWYQQVLGQGPQFIFQYYEKEERGRGNFPDRFSARQFPNYSSELNVNALLLGDSALYLCASSLAHSGGASEQFFGPGTRLTVL.

This clonotype showed up many times. The chain carries TRBV4-1 and TRBJ1-1; unclear D gene. Germline loops: CDR1 MGHRA, CDR2 YSYEKL. V dropped 1 base and J dropped 0 bases, with 15 bases sitting between them. This CDR3 comprises 17 residues. CDR3 residues: CASSQGWWQAMNTEAFF. CDR3 coding DNA: TGCGCCAGCAGCCAAGGGTGGTGGCAGGCAATGAACACTGAAGCTTTCTTT.

This clonotype was seen ten or more times. V and J are TRBV20-1 and TRBJ1-2; weak D call: TRBD1 (5 bases). CDR3 length: 15 residues. The germline V and J ends were trimmed by 0 bases and 5 bases, with 16 bases remaining between them. Germline CDR1 and CDR2: DFQATT and SNEGSKA (reference sequence). The CDR3 region is CSARDPGRAQYGYTF. CDR3 sequence (DNA): TGCAGTGCTAGAGATCCGGGCAGGGCCCAGTATGGCTACACCTTC.

The table lists this clonotype with a few counts. This chain links TRBV6-2 or TRBV6-3 with TRBJ2-1; tentatively, D is TRBD2 (6 bases). The V gene lost 8 bases and the J gene lost 4 bases, with 18 bases spanning the gap. There are 15 residues in the CDR3. Germline V lookup: CDR1 MNHEY, CDR2 SVGEGT. The CDR3 sequence: CASQSADYTYNEQFF. CDR3 in DNA: TGTGCCAGCCAATCTGCGGACTACACGTACAATGAGCAGTTCTTC.

This clonotype was seen a few times. The gene calls are TRBV4-2 and TRBJ2-7, with D uncertain. Trimming shortened V by 2 bases and J by 0 bases, and 11 bases separated the two germline ends. Germline values: CDR1 LGHNA, CDR2 YNFKEQ. The CDR3 covers 15 residues. CDR3 DNA: TGTGCCAGCAGCCAAAAGGCCCCCAGCTCCTACGAGCAGTACTTC. Encoded protein: CASSQKAPSSYEQYF.

This clonotype was counted at least ten times. This chain connects TRBV20-1 to TRBJ2-7, with 8 bases fitting TRBD1. The CDR3 runs 14 residues. The germline V gene encodes CDR1 DFQATT and CDR2 SNEGSKA (reference sequence). V trimming: 0 bases; J trimming: 7 bases; junction bases outside the gene matches: 8. Here the CDR3 DNA reads TGCAGTGCTAGAGATCCAGGGGGCTGGGGGGAGCAGTACTTC. It translates to CSARDPGGWGEQYF.

This clonotype was seen many times. The chain couples TRBV11-1 to TRBJ1-1, with D uncertain. The CDR3 is 15 amino acids. The V and J ends lost 5 bases and 0 bases respectively, with 13 bases between them. Germline lookup yields CDR1 SGHAT and CDR2 FQDESV (reference sequence). CDR3: CASSGWEFMNTEAFF. DNA of the CDR3: TGTGCCAGCAGCGGATGGGAGTTCATGAACACTGAAGCTTTCTTT.

This clonotype was picked up many times. The chain uses TRBV4-3 and TRBJ1-2; perhaps TRBD1 as D (5 bases). There are 16 residues in the CDR3. Trimming shortened V by 0 bases and J by 6 bases, and 17 bases separated the two germline ends. Per the germline V gene, CDR1 is LGHNA and CDR2 is YSLEER. CDR3 loop: CASSQDGGVVSDGYTF. For the CDR3, the DNA is TGCGCCAGCAGCCAAGATGGGGGGGTCGTATCCGATGGCTACACCTTC.

This clonotype appeared many times. The chain is built from TRBV7-9 and TRBJ2-1; D is ambiguous. The CDR3 is 12 amino acids. Germline assignment: CDR1 SEHNR and CDR2 FQNEAQ (reference sequence). V was cut by 11 bases and J by 6 bases, with 14 bases left in between. DNA for the CDR3: TGTGCCTCAAGTGCTATGTCCAATGAGCAGTTCTTC. Its translation is CASSAMSNEQFF.

On this clonotype: A single base separates this from a much larger clone, so it may be a read error. The chain uses TRBV5-1 and TRBJ2-5; D possibly corresponds to TRBD2 (5 bases). Germline V gene data show CDR1 as SGHRS and CDR2 as YFSETQ. The CDR3 loop spans 13 amino acids. The CDR3 loop is CVSSLLDFETQYF. CDR3 bases: TGCGTCAGCAGCTTACTAGATTTTGAGACCCAGTACTTC.

V and J are TRBV19 and TRBJ1-1; D call uncertain. Germline CDR1 reads LNHDA; CDR2 reads SQIVND (reference sequence). Trimming cost V 4 bases and J 0 bases, with 9 bases left between them. The CDR3 contains 14 residues. The DNA for the CDR3 is TGTGCCAGTAGTACGCGGACGGTGAACACTGAAGCTTTCTTT. Translated, it gives CASSTRTVNTEAFF.

This clonotype was seen a few times. The chain recombines TRBV20-1 with TRBJ2-5; 7 bases fit TRBD1. Trimming took 0 bases from V and 7 from J; bases not matched to a gene: 14. The germline V gene has CDR1 DFQATT and CDR2 SNEGSKA (reference sequence). The CDR3 has 16 amino acids. This chain's CDR3 is CSARDLEGAVPVTQYF. CDR3 coding DNA: TGCAGTGCTAGAGATTTAGAGGGGGCAGTGCCCGTGACCCAGTACTTC.

CDR3 residues: CASSEALTRGETQYF. CDR3 DNA: TGCGCCAGCAGTGAAGCCCTGACCAGAGGAGAGACCCAGTACTTC. The chain is built from TRBV10-1 and TRBJ2-5; D ambiguous. V lost 3 bases to trimming and J lost 4 bases, with 15 bases between them. Germline CDR1 reads WNHNN; CDR2 reads SYGVQD (reference sequence). This CDR3 is 15 amino acids long.

At least ten counts were recorded for this clonotype. The V and J genes are TRBV20-1 and TRBJ2-7; 8 bases are a match to TRBD1. Germline lookup yields CDR1 DFQATT and CDR2 SNEGSKA (reference sequence). Unmatched junction bases numbered 13, after V lost 6 bases and J lost 3 bases. The CDR3 has 15 residues. DNA of the CDR3: TGCAGTGCAGACACACCTTCCGGGACAGGCTACGAGCAGTACTTC. Translation: CSADTPSGTGYEQYF.

The J gene is TRBJ1-1, the V gene TRBV12-3 or TRBV12-4; 9 bases line up with TRBD1. The CDR3 is made up of 13 amino acids. The V segment lost 5 bases and the J segment 10 bases; nucleotides outside the gene matches: 8. The CDR3 DNA sequence: TGTGCCAGCAGTCAAGGGACAGGGAGGGGAGCTTTCTTT. Its translation: CASSQGTGRGAFF.

As to this clonotype: A much larger clonotype is one base distant, so this may be a read error. V gene TRBV28 combines with J gene TRBJ2-2; D tentatively fits TRBD1 or TRBD2 (5 bases each). The CDR3 is 18 amino acids. Trimming removed 3 bases from V and 0 bases from J, with 17 bases in between. Germline assignment: CDR1 MDHEN and CDR2 SYDVKM. In DNA form, the CDR3 reads TGTGCCAGCAGTTTTGGGAGAACGGGGCTACCGAACACCGGGGAGCTGTTTTTT. Translating it yields CASSFGRTGLPNTGELFF.

Ten or more counts support this clonotype. Sequence at one end of the junction differs from germline and may be a read error. The rearrangement links TRBV14 to TRBJ2-7; D possibly corresponds to TRBD2 (6 bases). CDR3 size: 12 residues. CDR1 and CDR2 from the germline V gene are SGHDN and FVKESK. CDR3 region: CASSQDRGTEHF. The CDR3 DNA follows: TGTGCCAGCAGCCAAGATCGGGGGACGGAGCACTTC.

A note on this clonotype: A read error is possible here, since a much larger clone lies one base away. The DNA of the CDR3 is TGTGCCGGCAGCCAGGGGGCTAGGATTGCCTATGGCTACACCTTC. Amino acids: CAGSQGARIAYGYTF. The rearrangement links TRBV3-1 to TRBJ1-2, with 8 positions matching TRBD1. Germline V gene lookup returns CDR1 LGHDT and CDR2 YNNKEL (reference sequence). CDR3 length: 15 amino acids. Full variable domain (rest looked up from reference TRBV3-1 and TRBJ1-2): DTAVSQTPKYLVTQMGNDKSIKCEQNLGHDTMYWYKQDSKKFLKIMFSYNNKELIINETVPNRFSPKSPDKAHLNLHINSLELGDSAVYFCAGSQGARIAYGYTFGSGTRLTVV.

This clonotype was picked up many times. Relative to the germline gene, one junction end is altered; a read error may explain this. The chain couples TRBV28 to TRBJ2-7; 7 bases match TRBD1. The V gene's germline CDR1 is MDHEN and CDR2 SYDVKM. This CDR3 has 11 residues. The CDR3 DNA follows: TGTGCCAGCAGTTCCCGGGACAGACTCTTCTTC. Translated: CASSSRDRLFF.

This clonotype was seen ten or more times. The J gene is TRBJ2-7, the V gene TRBV12-3 or TRBV12-4; tentatively, D is TRBD1 or TRBD2 (6 bases each). V lost 4 bases and J lost 5, with 15 bases in between. CDR3 length: 14 residues. The chain's CDR3 is CASSSWSGEDEQYF. In nucleotides, the CDR3 is TGTGCCAGCAGTTCTTGGTCAGGGGAGGACGAGCAGTACTTC.